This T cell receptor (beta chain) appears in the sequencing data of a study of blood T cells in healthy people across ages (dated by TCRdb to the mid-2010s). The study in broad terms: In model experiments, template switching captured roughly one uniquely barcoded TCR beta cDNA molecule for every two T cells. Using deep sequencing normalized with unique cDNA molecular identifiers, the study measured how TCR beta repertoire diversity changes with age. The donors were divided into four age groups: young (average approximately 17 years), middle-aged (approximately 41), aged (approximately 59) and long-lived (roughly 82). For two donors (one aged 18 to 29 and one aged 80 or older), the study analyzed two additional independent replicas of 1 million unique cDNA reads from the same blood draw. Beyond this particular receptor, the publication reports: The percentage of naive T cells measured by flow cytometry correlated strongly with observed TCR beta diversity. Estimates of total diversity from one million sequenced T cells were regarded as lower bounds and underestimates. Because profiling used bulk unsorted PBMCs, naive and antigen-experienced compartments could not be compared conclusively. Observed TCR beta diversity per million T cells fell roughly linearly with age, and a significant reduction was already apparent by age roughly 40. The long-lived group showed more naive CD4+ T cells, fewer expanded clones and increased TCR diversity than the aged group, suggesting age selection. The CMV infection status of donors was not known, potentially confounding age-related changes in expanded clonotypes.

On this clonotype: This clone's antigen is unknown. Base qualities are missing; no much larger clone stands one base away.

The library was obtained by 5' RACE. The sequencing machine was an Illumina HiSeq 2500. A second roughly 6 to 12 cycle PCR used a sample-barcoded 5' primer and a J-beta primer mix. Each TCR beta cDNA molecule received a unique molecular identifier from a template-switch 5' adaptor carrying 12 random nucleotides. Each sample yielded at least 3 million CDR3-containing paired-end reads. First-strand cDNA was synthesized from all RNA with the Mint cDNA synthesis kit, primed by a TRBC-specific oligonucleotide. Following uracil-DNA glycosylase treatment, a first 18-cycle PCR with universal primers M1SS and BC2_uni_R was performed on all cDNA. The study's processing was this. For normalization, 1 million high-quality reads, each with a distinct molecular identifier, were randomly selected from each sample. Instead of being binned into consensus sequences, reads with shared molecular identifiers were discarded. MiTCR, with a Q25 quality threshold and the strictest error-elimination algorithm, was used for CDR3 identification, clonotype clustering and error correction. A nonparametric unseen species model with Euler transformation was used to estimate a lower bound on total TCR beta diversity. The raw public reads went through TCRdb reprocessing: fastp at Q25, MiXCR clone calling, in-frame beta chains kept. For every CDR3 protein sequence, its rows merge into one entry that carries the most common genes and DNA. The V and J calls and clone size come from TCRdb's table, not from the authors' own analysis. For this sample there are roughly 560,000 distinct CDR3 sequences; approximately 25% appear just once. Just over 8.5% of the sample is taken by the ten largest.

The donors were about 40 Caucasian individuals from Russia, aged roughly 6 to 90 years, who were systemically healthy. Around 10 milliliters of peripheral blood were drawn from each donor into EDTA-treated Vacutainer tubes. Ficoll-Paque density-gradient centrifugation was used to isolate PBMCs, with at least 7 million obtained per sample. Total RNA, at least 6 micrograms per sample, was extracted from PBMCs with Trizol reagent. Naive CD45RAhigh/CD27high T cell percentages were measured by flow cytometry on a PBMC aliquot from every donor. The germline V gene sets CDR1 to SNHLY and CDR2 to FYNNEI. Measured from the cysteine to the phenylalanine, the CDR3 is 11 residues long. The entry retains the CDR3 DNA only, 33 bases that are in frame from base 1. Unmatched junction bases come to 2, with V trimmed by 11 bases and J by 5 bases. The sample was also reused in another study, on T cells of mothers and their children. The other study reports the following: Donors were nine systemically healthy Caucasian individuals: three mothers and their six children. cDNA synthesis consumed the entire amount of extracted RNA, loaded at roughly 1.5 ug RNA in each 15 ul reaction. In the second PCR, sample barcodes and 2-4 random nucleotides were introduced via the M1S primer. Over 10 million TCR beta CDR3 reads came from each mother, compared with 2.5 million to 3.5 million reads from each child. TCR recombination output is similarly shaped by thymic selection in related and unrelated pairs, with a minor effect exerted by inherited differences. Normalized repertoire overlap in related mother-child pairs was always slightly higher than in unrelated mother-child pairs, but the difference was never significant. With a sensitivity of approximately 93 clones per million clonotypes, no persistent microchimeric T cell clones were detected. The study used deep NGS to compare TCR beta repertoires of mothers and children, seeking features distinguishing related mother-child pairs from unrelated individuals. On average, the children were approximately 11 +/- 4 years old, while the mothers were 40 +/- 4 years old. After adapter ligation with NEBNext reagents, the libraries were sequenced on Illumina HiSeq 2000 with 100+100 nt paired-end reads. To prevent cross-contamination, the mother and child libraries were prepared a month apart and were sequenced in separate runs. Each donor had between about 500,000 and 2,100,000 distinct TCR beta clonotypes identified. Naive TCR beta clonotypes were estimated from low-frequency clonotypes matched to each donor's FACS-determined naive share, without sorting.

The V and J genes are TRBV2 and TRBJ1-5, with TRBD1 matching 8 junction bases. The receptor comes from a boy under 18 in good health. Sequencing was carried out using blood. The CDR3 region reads CASQGDQPQHF. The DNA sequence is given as TGTGCCTCACAGGGGGATCAGCCCCAGCATTTT.